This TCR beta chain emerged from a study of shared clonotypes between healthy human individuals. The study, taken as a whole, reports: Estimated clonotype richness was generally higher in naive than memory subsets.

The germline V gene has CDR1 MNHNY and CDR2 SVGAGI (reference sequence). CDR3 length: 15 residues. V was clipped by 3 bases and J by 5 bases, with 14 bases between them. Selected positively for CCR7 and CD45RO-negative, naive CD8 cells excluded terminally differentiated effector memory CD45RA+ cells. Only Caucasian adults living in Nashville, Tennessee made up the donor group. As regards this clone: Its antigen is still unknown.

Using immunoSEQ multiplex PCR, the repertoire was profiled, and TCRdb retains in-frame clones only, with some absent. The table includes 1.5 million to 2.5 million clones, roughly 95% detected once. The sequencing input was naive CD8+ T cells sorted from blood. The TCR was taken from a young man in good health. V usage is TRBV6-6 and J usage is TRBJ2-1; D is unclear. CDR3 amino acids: CASSYVTEGHNEQFF. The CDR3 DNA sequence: TGTGCCAGCAGTTATGTAACGGAAGGTCACAATGAGCAGTTCTTC.